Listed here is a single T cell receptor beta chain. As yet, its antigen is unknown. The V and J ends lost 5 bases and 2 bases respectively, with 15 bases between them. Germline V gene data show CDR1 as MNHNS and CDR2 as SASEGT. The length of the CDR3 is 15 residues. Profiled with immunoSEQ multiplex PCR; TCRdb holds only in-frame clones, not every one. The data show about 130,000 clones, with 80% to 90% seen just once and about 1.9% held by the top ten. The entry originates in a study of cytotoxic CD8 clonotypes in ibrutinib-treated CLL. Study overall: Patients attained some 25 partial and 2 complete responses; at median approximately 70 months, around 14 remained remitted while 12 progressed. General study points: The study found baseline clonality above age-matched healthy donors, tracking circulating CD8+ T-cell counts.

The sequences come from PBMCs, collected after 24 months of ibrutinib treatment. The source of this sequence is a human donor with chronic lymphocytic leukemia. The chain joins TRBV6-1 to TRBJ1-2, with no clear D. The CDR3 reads CASSWGEGPNYGYTF. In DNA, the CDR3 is TGTGCCAGCAGTTGGGGAGAGGGCCCCAACTATGGCTACACCTTC.